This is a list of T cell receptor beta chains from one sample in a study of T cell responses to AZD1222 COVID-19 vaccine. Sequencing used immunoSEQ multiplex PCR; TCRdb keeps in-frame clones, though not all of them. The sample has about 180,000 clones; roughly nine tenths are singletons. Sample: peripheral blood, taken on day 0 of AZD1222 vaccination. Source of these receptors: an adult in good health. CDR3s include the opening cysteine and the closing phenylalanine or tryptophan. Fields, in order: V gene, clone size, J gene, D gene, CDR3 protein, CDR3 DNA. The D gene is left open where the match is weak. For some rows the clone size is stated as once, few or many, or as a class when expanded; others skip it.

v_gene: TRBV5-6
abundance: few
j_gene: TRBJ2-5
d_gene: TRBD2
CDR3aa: CASSLGGSGVQTQYF
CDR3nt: TGTGCCAGCAGCTTGGGCGGGAGTGGCGTCCAGACCCAGTACTTC

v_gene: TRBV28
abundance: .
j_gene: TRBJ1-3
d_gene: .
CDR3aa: CASSSGGPTHSGNTIYF
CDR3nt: TGTGCCAGCAGTTCGGGGGGCCCTACGCACTCTGGAAACACCATATATTTT

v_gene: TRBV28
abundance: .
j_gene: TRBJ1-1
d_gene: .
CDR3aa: CASSKGGRRTEAFF
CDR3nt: TGTGCCAGCAGCAAGGGGGGCCGGAGAACTGAAGCTTTCTTT

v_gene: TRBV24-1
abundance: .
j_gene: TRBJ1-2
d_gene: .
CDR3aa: CATSGGFGYGYTF
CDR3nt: TGTGCCACCAGTGGAGGGTTCGGCTATGGCTACACCTTC

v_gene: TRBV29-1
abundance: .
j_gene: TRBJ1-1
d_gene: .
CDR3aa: CSVAWGATEAFF
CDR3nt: TGCAGCGTCGCGTGGGGGGCGACTGAAGCTTTCTTT

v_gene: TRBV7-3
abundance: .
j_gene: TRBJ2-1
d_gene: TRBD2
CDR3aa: CASSLSGGEGREFF
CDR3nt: TGTGCCAGCAGCTTATCTGGGGGAGAAGGGAGGGAGTTCTTC

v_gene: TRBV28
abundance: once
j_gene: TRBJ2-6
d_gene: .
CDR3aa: CASNIGNSGANVLTF
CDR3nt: TGTGCCAGCAATATTGGTAACTCTGGGGCCAACGTCCTGACTTTC

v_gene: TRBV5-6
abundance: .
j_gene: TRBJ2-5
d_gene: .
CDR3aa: CASSLVSEETQYF
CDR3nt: TGTGCCAGCAGCTTGGTGTCAGAAGAGACCCAGTACTTC

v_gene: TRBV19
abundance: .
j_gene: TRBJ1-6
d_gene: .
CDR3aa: CATRDMYNSPLHF
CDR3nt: TGTGCCACCCGGGACATGTATAATTCACCCCTCCACTTT

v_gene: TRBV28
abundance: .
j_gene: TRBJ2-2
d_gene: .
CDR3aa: CASTKEIARSRSTGELFF
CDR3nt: TGTGCCAGCACCAAAGAGATCGCCCGGAGCAGGTCCACCGGGGAGCTGTTTTTT

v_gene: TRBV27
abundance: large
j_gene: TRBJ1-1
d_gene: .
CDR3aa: CASSILGNAAFF
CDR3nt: .

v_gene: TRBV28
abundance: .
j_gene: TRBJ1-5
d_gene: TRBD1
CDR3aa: CASSYRGQGDQPQHF
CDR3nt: TGTGCCAGCAGCTATAGGGGACAGGGAGATCAGCCCCAGCATTTT

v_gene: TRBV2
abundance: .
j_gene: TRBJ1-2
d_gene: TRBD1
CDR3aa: CASSRAGTGDGYTF
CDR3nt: TGTGCCAGCAGTAGGGCCGGGACAGGGGATGGCTACACCTTC

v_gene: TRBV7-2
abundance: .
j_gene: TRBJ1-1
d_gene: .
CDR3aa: CASSQRTPKGLDTEAFF
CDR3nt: TGTGCCAGCAGCCAAAGGACCCCCAAGGGGTTGGACACTGAAGCTTTCTTT

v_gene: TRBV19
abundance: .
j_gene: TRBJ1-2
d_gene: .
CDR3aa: CASSERQGFYGYTF
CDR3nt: TGTGCCAGTAGTGAGCGCCAGGGGTTCTATGGCTACACCTTC

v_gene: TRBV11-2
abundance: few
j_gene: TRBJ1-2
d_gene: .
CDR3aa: CASSLDPGDGANYGYTF
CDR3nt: TGTGCCAGCAGCTTAGATCCGGGGGATGGGGCTAACTATGGCTACACCTTC

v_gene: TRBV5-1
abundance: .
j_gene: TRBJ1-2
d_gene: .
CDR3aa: CASSVTANYGYTF
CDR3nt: TGCGCCAGCAGCGTGACAGCTAACTATGGCTACACCTTC

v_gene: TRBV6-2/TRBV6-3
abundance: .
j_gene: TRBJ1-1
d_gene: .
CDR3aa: CASSYWAGRGNTEAFF
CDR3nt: TGTGCCAGCAGTTACTGGGCGGGACGGGGGAACACTGAAGCTTTCTTT

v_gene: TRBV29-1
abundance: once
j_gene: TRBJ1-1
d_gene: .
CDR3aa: CSVASGFTEAFF
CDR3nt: TGCAGCGTTGCTTCAGGGTTCACTGAAGCTTTCTTT

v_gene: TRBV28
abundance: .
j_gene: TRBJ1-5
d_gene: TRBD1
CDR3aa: CASSLSGRWGTGDQPQHF
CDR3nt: TGTGCCAGCAGTTTATCTGGCAGGTGGGGGACAGGGGACCAGCCCCAGCATTTT

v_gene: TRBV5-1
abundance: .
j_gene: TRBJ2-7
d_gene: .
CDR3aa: CASRVADDYEQYF
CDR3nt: TGCGCCAGCAGAGTAGCGGATGACTACGAGCAGTACTTC

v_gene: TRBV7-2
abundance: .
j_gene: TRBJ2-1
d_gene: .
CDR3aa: CASSLETTAYNEQFF
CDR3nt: TGTGCCAGCAGCCTAGAGACTACCGCCTACAATGAGCAGTTCTTC

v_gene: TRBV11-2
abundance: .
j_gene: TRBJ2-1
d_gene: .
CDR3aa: CASSQGYEQFF
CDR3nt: TGTGCCAGCAGCCAGGGTTATGAGCAGTTCTTC

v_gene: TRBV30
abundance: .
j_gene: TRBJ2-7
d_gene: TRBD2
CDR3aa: CAWSVLVAGPGEQYF
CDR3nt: TGTGCCTGGAGTGTTCTGGTAGCGGGACCGGGGGAGCAGTACTTC

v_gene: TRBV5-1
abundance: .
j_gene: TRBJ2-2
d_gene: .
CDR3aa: CASSSRGSGDTGELFF
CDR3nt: TGCGCCAGCAGCTCTAGGGGATCGGGTGACACCGGGGAGCTGTTTTTT

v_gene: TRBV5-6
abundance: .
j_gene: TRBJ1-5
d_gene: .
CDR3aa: CASSSERVRSNQPQHF
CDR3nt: TGTGCCAGCAGCTCCGAGAGGGTCAGGAGCAATCAGCCCCAGCATTTT

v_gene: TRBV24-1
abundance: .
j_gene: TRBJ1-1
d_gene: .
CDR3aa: CATSDGANAEAFF
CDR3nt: TGTGCCACCAGTGATGGTGCCAATGCTGAAGCTTTCTTT

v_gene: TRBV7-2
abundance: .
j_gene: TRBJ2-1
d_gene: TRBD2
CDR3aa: CASSLVLAGGRNEQFF
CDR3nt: TGTGCCAGCAGCTTAGTATTAGCGGGAGGGAGGAATGAGCAGTTCTTC

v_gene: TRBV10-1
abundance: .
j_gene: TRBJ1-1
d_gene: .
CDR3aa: CASSERTKREAFF
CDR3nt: TGCGCCAGCAGTGAACGGACGAAGAGAGAAGCTTTCTTT

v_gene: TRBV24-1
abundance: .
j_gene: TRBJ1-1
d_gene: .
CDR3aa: CATTGTANTEAFF
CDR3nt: TGTGCCACCACCGGGACCGCGAACACTGAAGCTTTCTTT

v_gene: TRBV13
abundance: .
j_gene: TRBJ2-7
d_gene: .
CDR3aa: CASSRANEQYF
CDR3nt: TGTGCCAGCAGCCGGGCAAACGAGCAGTACTTC

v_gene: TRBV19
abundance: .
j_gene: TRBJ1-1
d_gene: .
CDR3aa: CASRATGWGNTEAFF
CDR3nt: TGTGCCAGTAGGGCTACAGGGTGGGGGAACACTGAAGCTTTCTTT

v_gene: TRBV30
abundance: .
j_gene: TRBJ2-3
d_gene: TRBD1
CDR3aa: CAIDRGLSAGGTDTQYF
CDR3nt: TGTGCAATCGACAGGGGGCTTTCGGCGGGGGGCACAGATACGCAGTATTTT

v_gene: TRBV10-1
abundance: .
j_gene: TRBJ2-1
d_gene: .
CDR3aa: CASSEFIGGSYNEQFF
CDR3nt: TGCGCCAGCAGTGAGTTCATTGGGGGGTCCTACAATGAGCAGTTCTTC

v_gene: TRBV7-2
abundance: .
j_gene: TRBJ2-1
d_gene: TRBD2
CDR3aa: CASSNTASGSRYNEQFF
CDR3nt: TGTGCCAGCAGCAACACGGCCAGCGGGAGTCGCTACAATGAGCAGTTCTTC

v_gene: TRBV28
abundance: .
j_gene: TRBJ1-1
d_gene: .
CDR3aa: CASSLPSGGMNTEAFF
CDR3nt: TGTGCCAGCAGCCTCCCTTCGGGGGGGATGAACACTGAAGCTTTCTTT

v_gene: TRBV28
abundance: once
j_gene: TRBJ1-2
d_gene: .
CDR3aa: CASSKDSFYGYTF
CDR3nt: TGTGCCAGCAGCAAAGACTCTTTCTATGGCTACACCTTC

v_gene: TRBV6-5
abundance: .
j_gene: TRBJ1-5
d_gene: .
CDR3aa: CASRPPGNNQPQHF
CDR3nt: TGTGCCAGCCGACCACCGGGGAACAATCAGCCCCAGCATTTT

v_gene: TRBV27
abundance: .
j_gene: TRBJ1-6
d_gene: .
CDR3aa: CASRITGNLGSPLHF
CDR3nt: TGTGCCAGCAGGATAACAGGGAATCTTGGTTCACCCCTCCACTTT

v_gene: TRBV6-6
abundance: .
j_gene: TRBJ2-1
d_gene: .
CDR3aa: CASSYGGDYYNEQFF
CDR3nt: TGTGCCAGCAGTTACGGTGGCGACTACTACAATGAGCAGTTCTTC